This T cell receptor beta chain was documented in a study of blood T cell repertoires in COVID-19 (TCRdb year 2020). Concerning the study at large: Samples covering the acute and convalescent phases of COVID-19 were provided by collaborators in the United States, Italy and Spain. The repertoires were released in a freely available public database intended as a resource for research on the immune response to SARS-CoV-2. The material from the prospective study consisted of cDNA or gDNA derived from T cells, B-cell-depleted T cells, or PBMCs. Subjects who had been exposed to COVID-19, were actively infected with it, or had recovered from it provided the deeply sampled blood TCRbeta repertoires that made up the dataset. Nearly every sample came with metadata listing a de-identified subject ID, COVID-19 status, age in years and sex. Samples were obtained from the ongoing ImmuneRACE study (first 160 participants) and from 1,000 to 1,500 subjects provided by 6 global collaborators. Where available, HLA class I and class II types were obtained from metadata supplied by the sample provider rather than from assay-based typing. The full study reports these points: Clinical and demographic metadata were provided uncurated, with the amount varying by source and participant.

About this clone: The antigen this receptor binds is unknown. The input lacks base qualities; no much larger clone sits a single base away.

Participants in the prospective study were aged about 18 to 95 years, lived in about two dozen United States geographic areas, and enrolled through a virtual design. In the prospective study, cohorts were assigned on the basis of participant-reported clinical history obtained from a screening survey and a study questionnaire. Mobile phlebotomists in the prospective study collected whole blood, serum and a nasopharyngeal or oropharyngeal swab from every participant. Additional blood draws and questionnaires over an approximately 2-month period could optionally be provided by prospective study participants. Blood samples from the prospective study were shipped frozen or at room temperature prior to DNA extraction. The germline V gene (reference sequence) supplies CDR1 LNHDA and CDR2 SQIVND. V loses 6 bases at its end and J loses 0 bases; junction bases beyond the gene matches: 2. From its cysteine to its phenylalanine, the CDR3 spans 15 amino acids. Solely the CDR3 DNA is kept, with 45 bases framed from the first base.

TCRbeta CDR3 regions were amplified from genomic DNA using the immunoSEQ Assay, a bias-controlled multiplex PCR. The paper's processing steps were these. The number of nucleated cells in each sample was estimated by amplification of reference gene primers within the assay. To quantify the absolute abundance of each unique TCRbeta CDR3 rearrangement, sequence reads were collapsed and filtered. Productive Simpson clonality was computed per sample as the square root of Simpson's diversity index over productive rearrangements. TCRdb mirrors the immuneACCESS table, restricted to in-frame sequences. Some clones are absent from its copies; in checked studies, under half trace to an unresolved V gene, and the reason for the others is unknown. That table is the source of V, J and clone size, and D and trimming were worked out from the DNA. This sample lists about 230,000 clones; approximately 89% were detected once. About 4% of the sample goes to the ten largest clones.

This receptor was identified in a woman under 40 with acute COVID-19. Sequenced sample: PBMCs or T cells enriched from blood (not recorded which). The chain employs TRBV19 and TRBJ2-3; the junction holds 11 bases that match TRBD2. The CDR3 is CASRTSGMSTDTQYF. The sequenced DNA: TGTGCCAGTAGGACTAGCGGGATGAGCACAGATACGCAGTATTTT.